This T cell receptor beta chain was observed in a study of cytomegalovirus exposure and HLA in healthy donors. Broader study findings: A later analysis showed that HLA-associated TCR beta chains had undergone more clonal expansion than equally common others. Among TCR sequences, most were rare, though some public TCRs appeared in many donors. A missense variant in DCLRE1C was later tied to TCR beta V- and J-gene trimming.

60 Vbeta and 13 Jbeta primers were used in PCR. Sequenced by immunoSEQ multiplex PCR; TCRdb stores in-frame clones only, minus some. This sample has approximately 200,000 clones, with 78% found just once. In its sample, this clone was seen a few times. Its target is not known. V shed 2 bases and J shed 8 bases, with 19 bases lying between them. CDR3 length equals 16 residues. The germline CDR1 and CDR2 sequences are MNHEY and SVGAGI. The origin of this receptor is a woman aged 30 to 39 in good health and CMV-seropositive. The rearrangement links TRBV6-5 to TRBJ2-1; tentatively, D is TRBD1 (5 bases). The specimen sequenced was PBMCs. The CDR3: CASSYTPGPRWDEQFF. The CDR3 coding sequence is TGTGCCAGCAGTTACACCCCAGGGCCCCGGTGGGATGAGCAGTTCTTC.